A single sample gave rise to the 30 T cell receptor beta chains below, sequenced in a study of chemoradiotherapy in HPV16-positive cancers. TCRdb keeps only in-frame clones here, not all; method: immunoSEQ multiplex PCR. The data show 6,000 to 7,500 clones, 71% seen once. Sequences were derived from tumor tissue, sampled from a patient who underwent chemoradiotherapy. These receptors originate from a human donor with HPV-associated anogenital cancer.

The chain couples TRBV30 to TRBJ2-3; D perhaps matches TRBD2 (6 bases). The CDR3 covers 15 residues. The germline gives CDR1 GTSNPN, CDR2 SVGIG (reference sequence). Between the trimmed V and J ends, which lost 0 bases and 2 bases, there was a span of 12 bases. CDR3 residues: CAWSVRGRNTDTQYF. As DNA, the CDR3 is TGTGCCTGGAGTGTACGGGGGAGGAACACAGATACGCAGTATTTT.

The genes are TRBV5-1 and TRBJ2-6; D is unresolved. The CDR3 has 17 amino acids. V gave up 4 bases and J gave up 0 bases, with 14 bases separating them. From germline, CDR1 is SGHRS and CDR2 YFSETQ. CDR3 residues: CASSRIIPSSGANVLTF. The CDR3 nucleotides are TGCGCCAGCAGCCGGATAATTCCGAGCTCTGGGGCCAACGTCCTGACTTTC.

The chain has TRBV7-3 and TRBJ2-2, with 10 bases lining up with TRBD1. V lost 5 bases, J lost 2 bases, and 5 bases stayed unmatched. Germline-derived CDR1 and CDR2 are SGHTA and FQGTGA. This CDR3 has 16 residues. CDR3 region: CASSPRDRGNTGELFF. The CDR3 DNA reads TGTGCCAGCAGCCCGAGGGACAGGGGAAACACCGGGGAGCTGTTTTTT.

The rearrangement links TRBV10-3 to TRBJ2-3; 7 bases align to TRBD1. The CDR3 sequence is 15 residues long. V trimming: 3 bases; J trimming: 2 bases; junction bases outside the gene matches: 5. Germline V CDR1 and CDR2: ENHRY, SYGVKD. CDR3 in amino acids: CAISEGQDHTDTQYF. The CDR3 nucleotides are TGTGCCATCAGTGAAGGACAGGACCACACAGATACGCAGTATTTT.

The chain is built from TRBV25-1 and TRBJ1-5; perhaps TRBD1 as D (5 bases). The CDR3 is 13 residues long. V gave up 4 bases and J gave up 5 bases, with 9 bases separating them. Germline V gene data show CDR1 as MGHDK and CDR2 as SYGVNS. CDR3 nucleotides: TGTGCCAGCAGTGTGGGGGAGGATCAGCCCCAGCATTTT. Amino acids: CASSVGEDQPQHF.

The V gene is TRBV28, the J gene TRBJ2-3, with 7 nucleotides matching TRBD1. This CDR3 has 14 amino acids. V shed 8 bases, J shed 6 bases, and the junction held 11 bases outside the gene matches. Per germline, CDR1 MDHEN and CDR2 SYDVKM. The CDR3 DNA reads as TGTGCCAGCCAAGCAGGGGGAGCAGGGGATACGCAGTATTTT. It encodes CASQAGGAGDTQYF.

The CDR3 spells CASSFGAAGELFF. As DNA, the CDR3 is TGTGCCAGCAGCTTTGGTGCTGCCGGGGAGCTGTTTTTT. The chain carries TRBV11-3 and TRBJ2-2, with D hard to call. Germline CDR1 is SGHNT and CDR2 is YENEEA. V lost 3 bases to trimming and J lost 6 bases, with 8 bases between them. CDR3 length equals 13 residues.

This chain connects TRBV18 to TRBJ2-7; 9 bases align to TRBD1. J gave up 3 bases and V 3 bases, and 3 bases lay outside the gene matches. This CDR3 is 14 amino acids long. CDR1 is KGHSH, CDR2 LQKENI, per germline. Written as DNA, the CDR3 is TGTGCCAGCTCACCCACAGGGGGCGACTACGAGCAGTACTTC. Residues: CASSPTGGDYEQYF.

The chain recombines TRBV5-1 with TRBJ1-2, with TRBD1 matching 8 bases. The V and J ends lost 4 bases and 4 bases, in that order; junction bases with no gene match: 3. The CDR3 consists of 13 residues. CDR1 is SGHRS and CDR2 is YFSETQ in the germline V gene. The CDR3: CASSQTGGYGYTF. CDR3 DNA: TGCGCCAGCAGCCAAACAGGGGGCTATGGCTACACCTTC.

The CDR3 loop reads CASSFLAGGNEQYF. The CDR3 DNA is TGTGCCAGCAGTTTTCTAGCGGGAGGCAACGAGCAGTACTTC. The chain joins TRBV2 to TRBJ2-7; the match to TRBD2 covers 11 bases. The V gene's germline CDR1 is SNHLY and CDR2 FYNNEI. This CDR3 has 14 amino acids. V lost 5 bases, J lost 5 bases, and 5 bases stayed unmatched.

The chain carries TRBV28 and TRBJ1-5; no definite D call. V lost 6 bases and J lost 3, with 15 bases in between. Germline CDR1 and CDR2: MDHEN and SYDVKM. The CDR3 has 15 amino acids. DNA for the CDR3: TGTGCCAGCAGGATAAGCTCAGGTTTCAATCAGCCCCAGCATTTT. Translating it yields CASRISSGFNQPQHF.

The chain's CDR3 is CASSLEGAPGANVLTF. DNA for the CDR3: TGTGCCAGCAGCTTGGAGGGGGCGCCCGGGGCCAACGTCCTGACTTTC. The V call is TRBV5-5, the J call TRBJ2-6; 7 bases map to TRBD1. This CDR3 spans 16 amino acids. Germline V CDR1 and CDR2: SGHKS, YYEKEE (reference sequence). The ends lost 0 bases at V and 4 bases at J; junction bases unmatched: 4.

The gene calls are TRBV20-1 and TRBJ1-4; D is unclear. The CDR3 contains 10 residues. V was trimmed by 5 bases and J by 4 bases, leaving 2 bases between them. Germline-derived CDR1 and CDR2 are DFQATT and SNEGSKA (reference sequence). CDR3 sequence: CSAGNEKLFF. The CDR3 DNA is TGCAGTGCTGGTAATGAAAAACTGTTTTTT.

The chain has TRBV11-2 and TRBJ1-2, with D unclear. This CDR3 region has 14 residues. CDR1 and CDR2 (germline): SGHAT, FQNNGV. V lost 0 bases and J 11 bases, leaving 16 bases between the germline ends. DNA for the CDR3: TGTGCCAGCAGCTTAGATCTGTGGGAAAGGGTATACACCTTC. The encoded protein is CASSLDLWERVYTF.

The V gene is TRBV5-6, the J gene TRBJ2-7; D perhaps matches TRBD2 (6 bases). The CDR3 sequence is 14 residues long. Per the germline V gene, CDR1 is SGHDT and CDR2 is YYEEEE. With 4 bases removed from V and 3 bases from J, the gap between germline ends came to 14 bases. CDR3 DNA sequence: TGTGCCAGCAGCGTCTCCGGGAGCGACTACGAGCAGTACTTC. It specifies CASSVSGSDYEQYF.

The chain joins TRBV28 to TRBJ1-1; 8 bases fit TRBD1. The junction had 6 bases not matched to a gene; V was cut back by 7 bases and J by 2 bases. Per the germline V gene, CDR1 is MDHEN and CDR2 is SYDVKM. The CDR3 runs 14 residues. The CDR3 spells CASIVGTGNTEAFF. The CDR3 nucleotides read TGTGCCAGCATTGTGGGGACAGGAAACACTGAAGCTTTCTTT. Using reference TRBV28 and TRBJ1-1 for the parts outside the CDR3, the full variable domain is DVKVTQSSRYLVKRTGEKVFLECVQDMDHENMFWYRQDPGLGLRLIYFSYDVKMKEKGDIPEGYSVSREKKERFSLILESASTNQTSMYLCASIVGTGNTEAFFGQGTRLTVV.

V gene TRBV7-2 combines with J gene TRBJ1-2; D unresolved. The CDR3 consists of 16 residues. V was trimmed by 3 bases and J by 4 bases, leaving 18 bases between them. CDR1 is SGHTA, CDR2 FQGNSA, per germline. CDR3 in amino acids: CASSFGGRSSVYGYTF. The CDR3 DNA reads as TGTGCCAGCAGCTTCGGAGGGCGTAGCTCTGTCTATGGCTACACCTTC.

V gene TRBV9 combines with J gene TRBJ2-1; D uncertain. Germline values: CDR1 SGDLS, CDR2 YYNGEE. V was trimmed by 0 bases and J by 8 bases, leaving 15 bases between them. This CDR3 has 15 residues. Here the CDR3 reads CASSVVGHRRDEQFF. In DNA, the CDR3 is TGTGCCAGCAGCGTAGTTGGGCACCGTAGGGATGAGCAGTTCTTC.

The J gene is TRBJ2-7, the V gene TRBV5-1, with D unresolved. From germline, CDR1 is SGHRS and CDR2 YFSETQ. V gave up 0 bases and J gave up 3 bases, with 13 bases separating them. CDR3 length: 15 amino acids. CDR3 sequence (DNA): TGCGCCAGCAGCTTGGATCTCCAGCTAAACTACGAGCAGTACTTC. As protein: CASSLDLQLNYEQYF.

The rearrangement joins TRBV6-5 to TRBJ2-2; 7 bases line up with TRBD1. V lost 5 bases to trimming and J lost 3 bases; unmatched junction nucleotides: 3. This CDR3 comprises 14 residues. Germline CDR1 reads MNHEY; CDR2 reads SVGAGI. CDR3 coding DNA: TGTGCCAGCAGTCAAGGACAGGACACCGGGGAGCTGTTTTTT. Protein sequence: CASSQGQDTGELFF.

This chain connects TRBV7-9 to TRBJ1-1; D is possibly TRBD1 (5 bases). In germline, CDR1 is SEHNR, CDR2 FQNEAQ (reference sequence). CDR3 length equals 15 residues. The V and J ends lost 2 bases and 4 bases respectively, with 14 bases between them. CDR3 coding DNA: TGTGCCAGCAGCTTAAGCAGGGTAGAGGCCACTGAAGCTTTCTTT. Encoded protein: CASSLSRVEATEAFF.

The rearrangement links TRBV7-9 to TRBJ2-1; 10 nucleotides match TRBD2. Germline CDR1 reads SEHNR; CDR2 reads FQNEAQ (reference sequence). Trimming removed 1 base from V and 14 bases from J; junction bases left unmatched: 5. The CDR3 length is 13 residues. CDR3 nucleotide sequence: TGTGCCAGCAGCTTAGATCGAGCGGGAGGGAAGTTCTTC. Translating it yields CASSLDRAGGKFF. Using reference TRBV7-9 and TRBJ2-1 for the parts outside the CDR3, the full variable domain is DTGVSQNPRHKITKRGQNVTFRCDPISEHNRLYWYRQTLGQGPEFLTYFQNEAQLEKSRLLSDRFSAERPKGSFSTLEIQRTEQGDSAMYLCASSLDRAGGKFFGPGTRLTVL.

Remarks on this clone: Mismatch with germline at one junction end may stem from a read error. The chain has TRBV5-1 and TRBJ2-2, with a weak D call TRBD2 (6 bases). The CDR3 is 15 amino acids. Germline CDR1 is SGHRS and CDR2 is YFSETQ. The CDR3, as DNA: TGCGCCAGCAGCTTGAACGGCGGGAACGCCGGGGAGCTGTTTTTT. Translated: CASSLNGGNAGELFF.

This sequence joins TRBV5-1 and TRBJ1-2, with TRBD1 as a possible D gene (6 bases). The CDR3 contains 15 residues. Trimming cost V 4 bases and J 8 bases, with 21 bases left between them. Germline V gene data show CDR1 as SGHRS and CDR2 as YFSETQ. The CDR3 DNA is TGCGCCAGCAGCCGAACCGGGACACTCGATAGGGGCTACACCTTC. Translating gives CASSRTGTLDRGYTF.

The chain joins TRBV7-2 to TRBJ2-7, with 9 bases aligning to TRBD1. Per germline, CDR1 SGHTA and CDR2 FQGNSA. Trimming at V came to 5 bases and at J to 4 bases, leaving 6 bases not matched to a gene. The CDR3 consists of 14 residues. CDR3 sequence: CASSRQTGGYEQYF. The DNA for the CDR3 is TGTGCCAGCAGCCGACAGACAGGGGGTTACGAGCAGTACTTC.

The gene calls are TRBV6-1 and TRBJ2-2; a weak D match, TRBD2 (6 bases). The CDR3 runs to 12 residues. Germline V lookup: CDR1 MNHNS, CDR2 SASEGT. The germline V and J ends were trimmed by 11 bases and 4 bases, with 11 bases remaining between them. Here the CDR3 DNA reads TGTGCCGGGGGGAGTTTCACCGGGGAGCTGTTTTTT. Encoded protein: CAGGSFTGELFF.

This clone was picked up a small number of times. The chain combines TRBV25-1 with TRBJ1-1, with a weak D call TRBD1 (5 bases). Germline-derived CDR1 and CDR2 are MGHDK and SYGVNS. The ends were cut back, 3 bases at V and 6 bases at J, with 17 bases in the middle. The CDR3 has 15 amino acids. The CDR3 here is CASSESQGTAAEAFF. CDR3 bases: TGTGCCAGCAGTGAGTCCCAGGGAACGGCGGCTGAAGCTTTCTTT.

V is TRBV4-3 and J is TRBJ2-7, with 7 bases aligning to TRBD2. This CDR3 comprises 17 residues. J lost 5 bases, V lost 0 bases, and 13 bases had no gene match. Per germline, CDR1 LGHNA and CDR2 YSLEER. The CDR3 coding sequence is TGCGCCAGCAGCCAAGACGTCGGGGGAGGGGACGGGGACGAGCAGTACTTC. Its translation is CASSQDVGGGDGDEQYF.

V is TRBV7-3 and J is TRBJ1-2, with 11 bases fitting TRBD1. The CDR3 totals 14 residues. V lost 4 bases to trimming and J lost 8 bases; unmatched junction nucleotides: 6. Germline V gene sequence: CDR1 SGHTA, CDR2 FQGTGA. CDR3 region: CASSSGTGGEGYTF. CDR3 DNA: TGTGCCAGCAGCTCCGGGACAGGGGGTGAGGGCTACACCTTC.

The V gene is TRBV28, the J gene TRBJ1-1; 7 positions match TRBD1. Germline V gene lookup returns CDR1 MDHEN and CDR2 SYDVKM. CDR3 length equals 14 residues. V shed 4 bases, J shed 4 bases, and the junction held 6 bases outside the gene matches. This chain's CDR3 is CASSSTGRGTEAFF. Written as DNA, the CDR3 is TGTGCCAGCAGTTCGACAGGGAGGGGCACTGAAGCTTTCTTT.